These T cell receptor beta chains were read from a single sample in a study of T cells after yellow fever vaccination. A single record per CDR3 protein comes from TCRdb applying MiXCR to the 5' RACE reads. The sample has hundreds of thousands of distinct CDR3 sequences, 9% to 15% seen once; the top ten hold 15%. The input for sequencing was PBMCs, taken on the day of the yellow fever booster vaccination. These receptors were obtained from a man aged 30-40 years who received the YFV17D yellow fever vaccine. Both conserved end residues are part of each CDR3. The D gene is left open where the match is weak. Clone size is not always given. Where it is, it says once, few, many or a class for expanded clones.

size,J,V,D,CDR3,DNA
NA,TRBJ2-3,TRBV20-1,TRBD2,CSARLAGEPTDTQYF,TGCAGTGCTAGACTAGCGGGAGAGCCCACAGATACGCAGTATTTT
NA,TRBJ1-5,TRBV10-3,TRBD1,CAIAGGHSNQPQHF,TGTGCCATCGCAGGGGGACATAGCAATCAGCCCCAGCATTTT
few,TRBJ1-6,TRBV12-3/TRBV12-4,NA,CASSARTAGRNSPLHF,TGTGCCAGCAGTGCCCGGACGGCGGGTCGGAATTCACCCCTCCACTTT
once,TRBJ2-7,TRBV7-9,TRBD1,CASRHRQGGEQYF,TGTGCCAGCAGGCACAGACAGGGCGGCGAGCAGTACTTC
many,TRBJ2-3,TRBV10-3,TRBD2,CAISGTSGDSDTQYF,TGTGCCATCAGTGGGACTAGCGGGGACAGCGATACGCAGTATTTT
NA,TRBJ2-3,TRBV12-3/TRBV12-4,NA,CASGASPDTQYF,TGTGCCAGTGGGGCCTCCCCAGATACGCAGTATTTT
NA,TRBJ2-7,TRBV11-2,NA,CASSFEGLGPQSPYEQYF,TGTGCCAGCAGCTTCGAAGGTTTAGGTCCGCAAAGTCCCTACGAGCAGTACTTC
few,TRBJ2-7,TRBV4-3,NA,CASSQSTAYEQYF,TGCGCCAGCAGCCAATCTACAGCCTACGAGCAGTACTTC
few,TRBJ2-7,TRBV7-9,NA,CASSPLLGPTYEQYF,TGTGCCAGCAGCCCACTACTAGGGCCAACCTACGAGCAGTACTTC
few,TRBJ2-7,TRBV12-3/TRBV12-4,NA,CASSFSAATYEQYF,TGTGCCAGCAGTTTCTCGGCAGCTACCTACGAGCAGTACTTC
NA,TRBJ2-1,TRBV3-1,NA,CASSQFKNRFF,TGTGCCAGCAGTCAGTTCAAGAATCGGTTCTTC
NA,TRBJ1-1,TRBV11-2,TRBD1,CASSLEDRGRVREAFF,TGTGCCAGCAGCTTAGAGGACAGGGGCCGCGTCCGTGAAGCTTTCTTT
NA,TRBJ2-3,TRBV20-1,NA,CSATWGPGTYTQYF,TGCAGTGCTACTTGGGGGCCAGGCACATATACGCAGTATTTT
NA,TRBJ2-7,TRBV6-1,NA,CASSVSLPFSYEQYF,TGTGCCAGCAGTGTTTCGCTACCCTTCTCCTACGAGCAGTACTTC
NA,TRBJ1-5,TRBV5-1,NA,CASSLVRLLPSANRNQPQHF,TGCGCCAGCAGCTTGGTAAGATTGCTGCCATCGGCTAATCGCAATCAGCCCCAGCATTTT
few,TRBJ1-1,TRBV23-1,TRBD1,CASSQSGGWNTEAFF,TGCGCCAGCAGTCAATCAGGGGGCTGGAACACTGAAGCTTTCTTT
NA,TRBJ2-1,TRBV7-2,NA,CASNGASRYYNEQFF,TGTGCCAGCAACGGGGCCTCCCGTTATTACAATGAGCAGTTCTTC
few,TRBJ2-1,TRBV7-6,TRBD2,CASSLGGASGRSRRNEQFF,TGTGCCAGCAGCTTGGGGGGGGCTAGCGGGAGGTCTCGGCGCAATGAGCAGTTCTTC
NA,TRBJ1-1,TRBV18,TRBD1,CASSRQGLGEAFF,TGTGCCAGCTCTCGACAGGGTCTGGGTGAAGCTTTCTTT
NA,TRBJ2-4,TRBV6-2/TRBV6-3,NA,CASSRPVNIQYF,TGTGCCAGCAGTCGCCCGGTAAACATTCAGTACTTC
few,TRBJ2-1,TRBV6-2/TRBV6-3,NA,CASSYSRESSYNEQFF,TGTGCCAGCAGTTACTCACGGGAAAGCTCCTACAATGAGCAGTTCTTC
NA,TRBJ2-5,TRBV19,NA,CASSPGFFQETQYF,TGTGCCAGTAGCCCGGGATTTTTCCAAGAGACCCAGTACTTC
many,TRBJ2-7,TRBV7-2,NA,CASSSRTYEQYF,TGTGCCAGCAGCAGTCGGACTTACGAGCAGTACTTC
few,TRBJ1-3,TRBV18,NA,CASSPGQISGNTIYF,TGTGCCAGCTCACCGGGCCAGATCTCTGGAAACACCATATATTTT
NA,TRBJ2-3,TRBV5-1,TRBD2,CASSLAGTSLPDTQYF,TGCGCCAGCAGCTTGGCCGGGACTAGCCTTCCAGATACGCAGTATTTT
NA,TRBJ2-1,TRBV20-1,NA,CSARVGIWAEQFF,TGCAGTGCTAGAGTCGGGATCTGGGCTGAGCAGTTCTTC
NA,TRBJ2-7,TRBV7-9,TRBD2,CASSVGTSGRVEQYF,TGTGCCAGCAGCGTGGGGACTAGCGGGAGAGTCGAGCAGTACTTC
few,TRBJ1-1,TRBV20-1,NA,CSARVQMNTEAFF,TGCAGTGCTAGGGTCCAGATGAACACTGAAGCTTTCTTT
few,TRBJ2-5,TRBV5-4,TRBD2,CASSPVAGEWETQYF,TGTGCCAGCAGCCCCGTAGCGGGAGAGTGGGAGACCCAGTACTTC
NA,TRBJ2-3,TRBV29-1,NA,CSVAGRPLPDTQYF,TGCAGCGTTGCGGGACGTCCACTTCCAGATACGCAGTATTTT
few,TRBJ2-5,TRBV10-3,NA,CAISESGKGVETQYF,TGTGCCATCAGTGAGTCGGGAAAGGGGGTCGAGACCCAGTACTTC
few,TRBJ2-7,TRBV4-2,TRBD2,CASSQEAGGRYEQYF,TGTGCCAGCAGCCAAGAGGCGGGGGGCAGGTACGAGCAGTACTTC
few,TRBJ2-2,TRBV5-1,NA,CASSLEVLGNTGELFF,TGCGCCAGCAGCTTGGAGGTATTAGGGAACACCGGGGAGCTGTTTTTT
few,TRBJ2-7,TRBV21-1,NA,CASRPTSSLPYEQYF,TGTGCCAGCAGACCTACTAGTTCGCTCCCCTACGAGCAGTACTTC
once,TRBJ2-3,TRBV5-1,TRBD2,CASSEPSGRPDTQYF,TGCGCCAGCAGCGAACCCAGCGGGAGGCCAGATACGCAGTATTTT
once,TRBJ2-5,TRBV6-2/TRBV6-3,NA,CASSYGQKQETQYF,TGTGCCAGCAGTTACGGTCAAAAACAAGAGACCCAGTACTTC
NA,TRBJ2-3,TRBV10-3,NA,CAIRPLEGGADTQYF,TGTGCCATCAGACCCCTTGAGGGGGGGGCGGATACGCAGTATTTT
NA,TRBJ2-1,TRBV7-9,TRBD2,CASERESRNEQFF,TGTGCCAGCGAGCGGGAGAGCCGAAATGAGCAGTTCTTC
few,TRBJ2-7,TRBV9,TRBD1,CASSVTGTASYEQYF,TGTGCCAGCAGCGTTACCGGGACAGCCTCCTACGAGCAGTACTTC
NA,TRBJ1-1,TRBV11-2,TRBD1,CASSPSYLGTQGARTEAFF,TGTGCCAGCAGCCCATCCTACCTCGGAACCCAGGGGGCCCGCACTGAAGCTTTCTTT
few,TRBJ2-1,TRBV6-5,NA,CASSSGPRGNEQFF,TGTGCCAGCAGTTCCGGGCCTAGGGGCAATGAGCAGTTCTTC
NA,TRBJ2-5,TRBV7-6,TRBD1,CASSSHRGLNSKETQYF,TGTGCCAGCAGCTCCCACAGGGGCCTGAATTCTAAAGAGACCCAGTACTTC
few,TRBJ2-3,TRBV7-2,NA,CASSLGGSQDTQYF,TGTGCCAGCAGCTTAGGTGGTAGTCAAGATACGCAGTATTTT
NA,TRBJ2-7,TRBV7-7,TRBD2,CASSLELAATYEQYF,TGTGCCAGCAGCTTAGAACTAGCGGCCACCTACGAGCAGTACTTC
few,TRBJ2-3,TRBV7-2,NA,CASSGSKRIRTDTQYF,TGTGCCAGCAGCGGCTCCAAGCGGATTAGAACAGATACGCAGTATTTT
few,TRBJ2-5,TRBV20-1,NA,CSARAGPETQYF,TGCAGTGCTAGAGCAGGGCCGGAGACCCAGTACTTC
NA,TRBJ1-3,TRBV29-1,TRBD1,CSGRTGGGNTIYF,TGCAGCGGACGGACAGGGGGAGGAAACACCATATATTTT
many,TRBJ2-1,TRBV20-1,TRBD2,CSAPYGTSPRNEQFF,TGCAGTGCTCCCTACGGGACTAGTCCTCGGAATGAGCAGTTCTTC
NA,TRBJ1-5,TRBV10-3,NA,CAISPDGPVSNQPQHF,TGTGCCATCAGTCCTGACGGGCCCGTTAGCAATCAGCCCCAGCATTTT
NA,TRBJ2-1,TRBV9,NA,CASSVAWNFASEQFF,TGTGCCAGCAGCGTAGCTTGGAATTTTGCGAGTGAGCAGTTCTTC
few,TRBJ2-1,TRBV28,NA,CASKASVNNEQFF,TGTGCCAGCAAGGCTAGCGTAAACAATGAGCAGTTCTTC